Listed below are T cell receptor beta chains from one sample, sequenced in a study of neurological immune-mediated disorders. TCRdb reprocessed the 5' RACE reads with MiXCR, giving one entry per CDR3 protein. The table lists nearly 60,000 distinct CDR3 sequences, about 3.3% of them singletons, with 7.1% in the top ten. Sequenced material: PBMCs. Receptors originate from a woman in her fifties or sixties with multiple sclerosis. Both conserved end residues are part of each CDR3. The order of the fields is D gene, J gene, V gene, clone size, CDR3 DNA, CDR3 protein. The D gene is left open where the match is weak. Expanded clones are given a class, and other clones once, few, many or no size at all.

d_gene: TRBD2
j_gene: TRBJ2-7
v_gene: TRBV28
abundance: many
CDR3nt: TGTGCCAGCAGTTCGCTGGGGAGGGACCCCGGGGACGAGCAGTACTTC
CDR3aa: CASSSLGRDPGDEQYF

d_gene: .
j_gene: TRBJ2-4
v_gene: TRBV2
abundance: many
CDR3nt: TGTGCCAGCAGTGATGGGACCGTTCGAGCCAAAAACATTCAGTACTTC
CDR3aa: CASSDGTVRAKNIQYF

d_gene: .
j_gene: TRBJ2-2
v_gene: TRBV6-1
abundance: many
CDR3nt: TGTGCCAGCAGTGTTGGGACACTCGACACCGGGGAGCTGTTTTTT
CDR3aa: CASSVGTLDTGELFF

d_gene: TRBD1
j_gene: TRBJ2-3
v_gene: TRBV5-1
abundance: many
CDR3nt: TGCGCCAGCAGCACGGGACAGTCTAGCACAGATACGCAGTATTTT
CDR3aa: CASSTGQSSTDTQYF

d_gene: .
j_gene: TRBJ2-7
v_gene: TRBV20-1
abundance: many
CDR3nt: TGCAGTGCTAGTTGGAGAGCTACCTACGAGCAGTACTTC
CDR3aa: CSASWRATYEQYF

d_gene: TRBD2
j_gene: TRBJ2-7
v_gene: TRBV28
abundance: many
CDR3nt: TGTGCCAGCAGTTTTATCGGGACTAGCGTAAGCGAGCAGTACTTC
CDR3aa: CASSFIGTSVSEQYF

d_gene: TRBD1
j_gene: TRBJ2-7
v_gene: TRBV7-9
abundance: many
CDR3nt: TGTGCCAGCAGCCCCGACAGGGTTTACGAGCAGTACTTC
CDR3aa: CASSPDRVYEQYF

d_gene: .
j_gene: TRBJ2-3
v_gene: TRBV27
abundance: many
CDR3nt: TGTGCCAGCAGTGCAATAGAGTCTAGCACAGATACGCAGTATTTT
CDR3aa: CASSAIESSTDTQYF

d_gene: TRBD1
j_gene: TRBJ1-3
v_gene: TRBV12-3/TRBV12-4
abundance: many
CDR3nt: TGTGCCAGCAGCGACCCTGGGACAGGGAACACCATATATTTT
CDR3aa: CASSDPGTGNTIYF

d_gene: TRBD2
j_gene: TRBJ2-1
v_gene: TRBV20-1
abundance: large
CDR3nt: TGCAGTGCTAGGGGGACTAGCGGGGACTACAATGAGCAGTTCTTC
CDR3aa: CSARGTSGDYNEQFF

d_gene: .
j_gene: TRBJ2-6
v_gene: TRBV4-1
abundance: many
CDR3nt: TGCGCCAGCAGCCAAGAGATGTGGTCTGGGGCCAACGTCCTGACTTTC
CDR3aa: CASSQEMWSGANVLTF

d_gene: .
j_gene: TRBJ2-5
v_gene: TRBV20-1
abundance: many
CDR3nt: TGCAGTGCGACGGACCGGACGTCTCAAGAGACCCAGTACTTC
CDR3aa: CSATDRTSQETQYF

d_gene: TRBD1
j_gene: TRBJ1-1
v_gene: TRBV29-1
abundance: many
CDR3nt: TGCAGCGTTGAATCTTGGACAGGAGGAACTGAAGCTTTCTTT
CDR3aa: CSVESWTGGTEAFF

d_gene: .
j_gene: TRBJ2-7
v_gene: TRBV5-1
abundance: many
CDR3nt: TGCGCCAGCAGCTCATCAATATCCTACGAGCAGTACTTC
CDR3aa: CASSSSISYEQYF

d_gene: .
j_gene: TRBJ2-3
v_gene: TRBV7-2
abundance: many
CDR3nt: TGTGCCAGCAGCTTACCGTATTCTAGCACAGATACGCAGTATTTT
CDR3aa: CASSLPYSSTDTQYF

d_gene: .
j_gene: TRBJ1-1
v_gene: TRBV7-9
abundance: many
CDR3nt: TGTGCCAGCAGCTTAGCCGCCGGGGGGTCCCCTGGAACTGAAGCTTTCTTT
CDR3aa: CASSLAAGGSPGTEAFF

d_gene: TRBD1
j_gene: TRBJ1-2
v_gene: TRBV7-8
abundance: many
CDR3nt: TGTGCCAGCAGCACGAACAGGGGAAACTATGGCTACACCTTC
CDR3aa: CASSTNRGNYGYTF

d_gene: .
j_gene: TRBJ2-7
v_gene: TRBV18
abundance: many
CDR3nt: TGTGCCAGCTCACCTAACTGGGATTACGAGCAGTACTTC
CDR3aa: CASSPNWDYEQYF

d_gene: TRBD1
j_gene: TRBJ2-7
v_gene: TRBV15
abundance: many
CDR3nt: TGTGCCACCAGCAAGACAGGGATGAACGGCTACGAGCAGTACTTC
CDR3aa: CATSKTGMNGYEQYF

d_gene: TRBD2
j_gene: TRBJ2-7
v_gene: TRBV3-1
abundance: many
CDR3nt: TGTGCCAGCAGCCAAGATAGTCCTTGGGGGGCGGGAGGCCCCTATATCTACGAGCAGTACTTC
CDR3aa: CASSQDSPWGAGGPYIYEQYF

d_gene: .
j_gene: TRBJ2-7
v_gene: TRBV5-1
abundance: many
CDR3nt: TGCGCCAGCAGCTTGGAGGCGGGGAGGACGCAGTACTTC
CDR3aa: CASSLEAGRTQYF

d_gene: TRBD2
j_gene: TRBJ2-7
v_gene: TRBV6-2/TRBV6-3
abundance: many
CDR3nt: TGTGCCAGCGAACTGACTAGCGGGCCCTACGAGCAGTACTTC
CDR3aa: CASELTSGPYEQYF

d_gene: .
j_gene: TRBJ2-1
v_gene: TRBV29-1
abundance: many
CDR3nt: TGCAGCGTTGAAGATTTATCCCACACTAACTCGAATGGGCAGTTCTTC
CDR3aa: CSVEDLSHTNSNGQFF

d_gene: .
j_gene: TRBJ2-4
v_gene: TRBV2
abundance: many
CDR3nt: TGTGCCAGCAGTGAAGTGATCTGGCTGGCCAAAAACATTCAGTACTTC
CDR3aa: CASSEVIWLAKNIQYF

d_gene: TRBD1
j_gene: TRBJ2-1
v_gene: TRBV6-5
abundance: many
CDR3nt: TGTGCCAGCAGCGGATGGACAGGACCCAGGGATGAGCAGTTCTTC
CDR3aa: CASSGWTGPRDEQFF

d_gene: .
j_gene: TRBJ2-2
v_gene: TRBV5-5
abundance: once
CDR3nt: TGTGCCAGCAGCTTTATGTGGGGAAGCACCGGGGAGCTGTTTTTT
CDR3aa: CASSFMWGSTGELFF

d_gene: TRBD1
j_gene: TRBJ1-1
v_gene: TRBV6-2/TRBV6-3
abundance: many
CDR3nt: TGTGCCAGCAGTTTGGGACAGGGGATCGGGAACACTGAAGCTTTCTTT
CDR3aa: CASSLGQGIGNTEAFF

d_gene: .
j_gene: TRBJ2-6
v_gene: TRBV3-1
abundance: many
CDR3nt: TGTGCCAGCAGCCAATTTCTCGTGGGGGGACAGTCCACGACCGGGGCCAACGTCCTGACTTTC
CDR3aa: CASSQFLVGGQSTTGANVLTF

d_gene: TRBD1
j_gene: TRBJ2-5
v_gene: TRBV29-1
abundance: many
CDR3nt: TGCAGCGTTGAAAAAGGACAGGAAGAGACCCAGTACTTC
CDR3aa: CSVEKGQEETQYF

d_gene: TRBD1
j_gene: TRBJ2-2
v_gene: TRBV4-2
abundance: many
CDR3nt: TGTGCCAGCAGCGGGACAGAAATCAACACCGGGGAGCTGTTTTTT
CDR3aa: CASSGTEINTGELFF

d_gene: .
j_gene: TRBJ2-1
v_gene: TRBV6-5
abundance: many
CDR3nt: TGTGCCAGCAGTTACTCGACCGATTACAATGAGCAGTTCTTC
CDR3aa: CASSYSTDYNEQFF

d_gene: .
j_gene: TRBJ2-1
v_gene: TRBV6-6
abundance: many
CDR3nt: TGTGCCAGCACCGCGGGGCGGAGAGGGTACAATGAGCAGTTCTTC
CDR3aa: CASTAGRRGYNEQFF

d_gene: TRBD1
j_gene: TRBJ2-1
v_gene: TRBV20-1
abundance: many
CDR3nt: TGCAGTGCTAGCGGCGACAGGGGGTCCTACAATGAGCAGTTCTTC
CDR3aa: CSASGDRGSYNEQFF

d_gene: .
j_gene: TRBJ1-1
v_gene: TRBV6-1
abundance: few
CDR3nt: TGTGCCAGCAGCCCCTTTCCCCGGGACAAGGTCCTGAACACTGAAGCTTTCTTT
CDR3aa: CASSPFPRDKVLNTEAFF

d_gene: TRBD1
j_gene: TRBJ2-7
v_gene: TRBV28
abundance: .
CDR3nt: TGTGCCAGCAGTTTAGGGACAGGACTCAAAGAGCAGTACTTC
CDR3aa: CASSLGTGLKEQYF

d_gene: TRBD1
j_gene: TRBJ2-7
v_gene: TRBV20-1
abundance: many
CDR3nt: TGCAGTGCTAGACCCGGGACAGCGTTCGTCAACGAGCAGTACTTC
CDR3aa: CSARPGTAFVNEQYF

d_gene: .
j_gene: TRBJ1-2
v_gene: TRBV3-1
abundance: .
CDR3nt: TGTGCCAGCACCCAAACGAGAACCTCTGGCTACACCTTC
CDR3aa: CASTQTRTSGYTF

d_gene: .
j_gene: TRBJ2-7
v_gene: TRBV10-3
abundance: many
CDR3nt: TGTGCCATCAGTGAGCGGCCCGGACAGGAGGGCCAGTACTTC
CDR3aa: CAISERPGQEGQYF

d_gene: .
j_gene: TRBJ1-6
v_gene: TRBV25-1
abundance: many
CDR3nt: TGTGCCAGCAGACGGTCGGGCGGACGGAATAATTCACCCCTCCACTTT
CDR3aa: CASRRSGGRNNSPLHF

d_gene: TRBD1
j_gene: TRBJ1-5
v_gene: TRBV5-1
abundance: many
CDR3nt: TGCGCCAGCAGCTTGGGGGGACAGCCAGAGAGCAATCAGCCCCAGCATTTT
CDR3aa: CASSLGGQPESNQPQHF

d_gene: .
j_gene: TRBJ2-1
v_gene: TRBV7-3
abundance: many
CDR3nt: TGTGCCAGCAGCTCCTCCGCGGGGATGACTTCCTACAATGAGCAGTTCTTC
CDR3aa: CASSSSAGMTSYNEQFF

d_gene: .
j_gene: TRBJ2-7
v_gene: TRBV5-1
abundance: few
CDR3nt: TGCGCCAGCAGAGTGGAGGGGCCCTTTCACGAGCAGTACTTC
CDR3aa: CASRVEGPFHEQYF

d_gene: .
j_gene: TRBJ2-2
v_gene: TRBV7-9
abundance: many
CDR3nt: TGTGCCAGCAGCTACCTACGGGTCCTCGGCACCGGGGAGCTGTTTTTT
CDR3aa: CASSYLRVLGTGELFF

d_gene: .
j_gene: TRBJ1-1
v_gene: TRBV4-1
abundance: many
CDR3nt: TGCGCCAGCAGCCGAGAGGTACCAAACACTGAAGCTTTCTTT
CDR3aa: CASSREVPNTEAFF

d_gene: .
j_gene: TRBJ2-1
v_gene: TRBV5-6
abundance: many
CDR3nt: TGTGCCAGCAGCTCCGACTTCCACAATGAGCAGTTCTTC
CDR3aa: CASSSDFHNEQFF

d_gene: .
j_gene: TRBJ2-3
v_gene: TRBV12-3/TRBV12-4
abundance: .
CDR3nt: TGTGCCAGCACCTGGACGGGTCTAACTAGCACAGATACGCAGTATTTT
CDR3aa: CASTWTGLTSTDTQYF

d_gene: TRBD1
j_gene: TRBJ1-5
v_gene: TRBV20-1
abundance: many
CDR3nt: TGCAGTGCTCCTCAGACAGGGGCGAGAAGCAATCAGCCCCAGCATTTT
CDR3aa: CSAPQTGARSNQPQHF

d_gene: TRBD2
j_gene: TRBJ2-1
v_gene: TRBV20-1
abundance: many
CDR3nt: TGCAGTGCTAGTCGACTAGCGGGAGGGCTTGAGCAGTTCTTC
CDR3aa: CSASRLAGGLEQFF

d_gene: .
j_gene: TRBJ2-7
v_gene: TRBV18
abundance: many
CDR3nt: TGTGCCAGCTCACTCGAAAGCTCCTACGAGCAGTACTTC
CDR3aa: CASSLESSYEQYF

d_gene: TRBD1
j_gene: TRBJ2-1
v_gene: TRBV28
abundance: many
CDR3nt: TGTGCCAGCAGTCCCCTCGGACAGGGCCGAAGCTCCTACAATGAGCAGTTCTTC
CDR3aa: CASSPLGQGRSSYNEQFF

d_gene: TRBD2
j_gene: TRBJ2-1
v_gene: TRBV5-1
abundance: many
CDR3nt: TGCGCCAGCAGCTATGAGGGACTAGCGGGAGAAGAGCAGTTCTTC
CDR3aa: CASSYEGLAGEEQFF

d_gene: .
j_gene: TRBJ2-7
v_gene: TRBV18
abundance: many
CDR3nt: TGTGCCAGCTCCCAGATCGACGAGCAGTACTTC
CDR3aa: CASSQIDEQYF

d_gene: .
j_gene: TRBJ2-3
v_gene: TRBV28
abundance: many
CDR3nt: TGTGCCAGCAGCTTCGTGACCGGTGCAGATACGCAGTATTTT
CDR3aa: CASSFVTGADTQYF

d_gene: .
j_gene: TRBJ2-7
v_gene: TRBV7-9
abundance: many
CDR3nt: TGTGCCAGCAGCTCCCCCCTCGCCCACGAGCAGTACTTC
CDR3aa: CASSSPLAHEQYF

d_gene: .
j_gene: TRBJ1-1
v_gene: TRBV5-1
abundance: many
CDR3nt: TGCGCCAGCAGCTTGGCCCGGGGGTCTGACACTGAAGCTTTCTTT
CDR3aa: CASSLARGSDTEAFF

d_gene: .
j_gene: TRBJ2-7
v_gene: TRBV29-1
abundance: .
CDR3nt: TGCAGCGTTGTAGTCAGCTACGAGCAGTACTTC
CDR3aa: CSVVVSYEQYF

d_gene: TRBD1
j_gene: TRBJ1-1
v_gene: TRBV5-1
abundance: many
CDR3nt: TGCGCCAGCAGAGAGGGGGCGCGTGGCACTGAAGCTTTCTTT
CDR3aa: CASREGARGTEAFF

d_gene: .
j_gene: TRBJ2-7
v_gene: TRBV7-2
abundance: many
CDR3nt: TGTGCCAGCAGCTTAGACCCCATAACCTACGAGCAGTACTTC
CDR3aa: CASSLDPITYEQYF

d_gene: .
j_gene: TRBJ2-2
v_gene: TRBV5-1
abundance: .
CDR3nt: TGCGCCAGCAGCTTCGCCCAGGGGAACACCGGGGAGCTGTTTTTT
CDR3aa: CASSFAQGNTGELFF

d_gene: .
j_gene: TRBJ2-2
v_gene: TRBV3-1
abundance: many
CDR3nt: TGTGCCAGCAGCCAAGGTCGATTCCTATCCACCGGGGAGCTGTTTTTT
CDR3aa: CASSQGRFLSTGELFF